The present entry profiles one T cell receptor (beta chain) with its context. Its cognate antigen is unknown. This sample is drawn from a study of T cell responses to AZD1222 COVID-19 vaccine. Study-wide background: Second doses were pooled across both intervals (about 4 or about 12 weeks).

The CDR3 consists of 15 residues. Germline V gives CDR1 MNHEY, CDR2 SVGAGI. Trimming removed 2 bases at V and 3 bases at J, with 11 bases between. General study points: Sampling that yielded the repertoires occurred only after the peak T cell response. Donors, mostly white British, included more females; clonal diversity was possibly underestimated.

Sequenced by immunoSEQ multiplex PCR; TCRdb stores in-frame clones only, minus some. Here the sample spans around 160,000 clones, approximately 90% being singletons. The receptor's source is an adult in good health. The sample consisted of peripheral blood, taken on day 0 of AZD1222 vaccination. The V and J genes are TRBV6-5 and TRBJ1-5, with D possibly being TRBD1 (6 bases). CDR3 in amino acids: CASSYDGTFNQPQHF. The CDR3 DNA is TGTGCCAGCAGTTACGACGGGACATTCAATCAGCCCCAGCATTTT.